These T cell receptor beta chains were read from a single sample in a study of blood T cell repertoires in COVID-19. Generated by immunoSEQ multiplex PCR, the TCRdb table keeps only in-frame clones and is missing some. Seen here are 250,000 to 350,000 clones, approximately 86% observed once, and the top ten hold about 8.9%. The sequencing sample was made of PBMCs or T cells enriched from blood (not recorded which). The receptor source for this set is a woman under 30 who had recovered from COVID-19. The CDR3 runs from the conserved cysteine through the conserved F or W. Each record gives: D gene, clone size, V gene, J gene, CDR3 DNA, CDR3 protein. The D gene is left open where the match is weak. The listing skips clone size in some rows; elsewhere it reads once, few, many or a size class.

TRBD2	once	TRBV10-1	TRBJ2-3	TGCGCCAGCAGGGACCTTGAGCGGGGTTGCTCAGATACGCAGTATTTT	CASRDLERGCSDTQYF
TRBD1	-	TRBV28	TRBJ1-2	TGTGCCAGCAGTTTTTTTGACAGGGAAATCTATGGCTACACCTTC	CASSFFDREIYGYTF
-	-	TRBV15	TRBJ2-1	TGTGCCACCAGCAGGTGGGCTATGAGCAATGAGCAGTTCTTC	CATSRWAMSNEQFF
TRBD1	-	TRBV7-2	TRBJ1-2	TGTGCCAGCAGCCCTCGGACAGGGGGATTCTATGGCTACACCTTC	CASSPRTGGFYGYTF
-	-	TRBV7-2	TRBJ1-1	TGTGCCAGCAGCCCGCACATGAACACTGAAGCTTTCTTT	CASSPHMNTEAFF
-	-	TRBV11-2	TRBJ1-2	TGTGCCAGCAGCTTAGACCTTAATACAGAAGGCTACACCTTC	CASSLDLNTEGYTF
TRBD2	-	TRBV27	TRBJ2-1	TGTGCCAGCACCCCCGGGACTAGCGGATACAATGAGCAGTTCTTC	CASTPGTSGYNEQFF
TRBD2	-	TRBV7-6	TRBJ2-7	TGTGCCAGCAGCTCCAGCGGGGCGAGTCCCTACGAGCAGTACTTC	CASSSSGASPYEQYF
TRBD2	once	TRBV27	TRBJ2-1	TGTGCCAGCAGTCCATTGCGCCCACTAGCGGAGATCTCCTACAATGAGCAGTTCTTC	CASSPLRPLAEISYNEQFF
-	-	TRBV9	TRBJ1-5	TGTGCCAGCAGCTTTAGCCCCAACCGGGGTCAGCCCCAGCATTTT	CASSFSPNRGQPQHF
-	once	TRBV4-2	TRBJ1-4	TGTGCCAGCAGCCAAGGCAGGGCAAGTGAAAAACTGTTTTTT	CASSQGRASEKLFF
-	-	TRBV18	TRBJ2-7	TGTGCCAGCTCACCCCACAGGGACGGCGAGCAGTACTTC	CASSPHRDGEQYF
TRBD1	-	TRBV11-2	TRBJ2-2	TGTGCCAGCAGCCGGGGACAGCCCACGTTTCTCGCCGGGGAGCTGTTTTTT	CASSRGQPTFLAGELFF
-	-	TRBV12-5	TRBJ2-1	TGTGCTAGTGGTTTGGTATATTGGGGCGGTTCTCGCTCCTACAATGAGCAGTTCTTC	CASGLVYWGGSRSYNEQFF
TRBD2	-	TRBV27	TRBJ2-7	TGTGCCAGCAGTTTATCGGACGCGGGAGGCTACGAGCAGTACTTC	CASSLSDAGGYEQYF
-	once	TRBV7-6	TRBJ2-5	TGTGCCAGCAGCCATGTCGAGACCCAGTACTTC	CASSHVETQYF
-	-	TRBV5-4	TRBJ2-7	TGTGCCAGCAGCTCCTGGGGCAGTAGAGACGAGCAGTACTTC	CASSSWGSRDEQYF
-	-	TRBV9	TRBJ1-6	TGTGCCAGCAGCGCCCACGGGGGGGAGGATTCACCCCTCCACTTT	CASSAHGGEDSPLHF
-	-	TRBV6-6	TRBJ1-5	TGTGCCAGCAGTTATGGGAGTAATCAGCCCCAGCATTTT	CASSYGSNQPQHF
TRBD2	-	TRBV19	TRBJ2-2	TGTGCCAGTAGTATATTAAGACTAGCGGGAGGAGCCGGGGAGCTGTTTTTT	CASSILRLAGGAGELFF
-	-	TRBV10-2	TRBJ2-2	TGCGCCAGCAGTGCCCCAGGGGTGAACACCGGGGAGCTGTTTTTT	CASSAPGVNTGELFF
-	once	TRBV6-2/TRBV6-3	TRBJ1-2	TGTGCCAGCAGTTACTTCTACAGGAACGGCTACACCTTC	CASSYFYRNGYTF
TRBD1	-	TRBV5-1	TRBJ1-1	TGCGCCAGCAGATTTGGGAGCCTGGACAGGGAGCCGACTGAAGCTTTCTTT	CASRFGSLDREPTEAFF
TRBD1	-	TRBV4-1	TRBJ2-5	TGCGCCAGCAGCCGCGTCTTTGCCGGGACAGGGGACGAGACCCAGTACTTC	CASSRVFAGTGDETQYF
-	-	TRBV2	TRBJ1-2	TGTGCCAGCATACGGACACCCTACCCCTATGGCTACACCTTC	CASIRTPYPYGYTF
-	few	TRBV9	TRBJ2-1	TGTGCCAGCAGCGCTGAGGGTAAGGGCTATGAGCAGTTCTTC	CASSAEGKGYEQFF
-	-	TRBV11-2	TRBJ2-1	TGTGCCAGCTGCGCGGGCTCCTACAATGAGCAGTTCTTC	CASCAGSYNEQFF
TRBD1	-	TRBV4-3	TRBJ1-3	TGCGCCAGCAGCCAAGATAATCGACAGGGTGGAAACACCATATATTTT	CASSQDNRQGGNTIYF
-	-	TRBV5-4	TRBJ1-4	TGTGCCAGCAGCCCGGGACAAGGCGCCTTTGAAAAACTGTTTTTT	CASSPGQGAFEKLFF
-	-	TRBV5-4	TRBJ1-2	TGTGCCAGTTCAAAGACAGAAGCTAACTATGGCTACACCTTC	CASSKTEANYGYTF
TRBD1	-	TRBV2	TRBJ1-3	TGTGCCAGCAGAAGGACAGGGGCCCTATCTGGGAACACCATATATTTT	CASRRTGALSGNTIYF
TRBD2	-	TRBV5-4	TRBJ2-3	TGTGCCAGCAGGACCTTTCGAGCGGGGGGGGATACGCAGTATTTT	CASRTFRAGGDTQYF
-	-	TRBV28	TRBJ1-5	TGTGCCAGCAGCCCCATCATCGGCACAGCGGGACAACTCAATCAGCCCCAGCATTTT	CASSPIIGTAGQLNQPQHF
TRBD2	-	TRBV5-5	TRBJ2-5	TGTGCCAGCAACCGCGGAGGCGGGGGGCGCCAAGAGACCCAGTACTTC	CASNRGGGGRQETQYF
TRBD1	-	TRBV19	TRBJ1-4	TGTGCCAGTAGGGGACAGGGGACTGCAACTAATGAAAAACTGTTTTTT	CASRGQGTATNEKLFF
TRBD2	-	TRBV6-4	TRBJ2-5	TGTGCCAGCACCCACCCTCCCCCCGGGCCTAGCGGGCGCCCCCAAGAGACCCAGTACTTC	CASTHPPPGPSGRPQETQYF
-	-	TRBV12-3/TRBV12-4	TRBJ1-3	TGTGCCAGCAGTTTCAGGGGAAACACCATATATTTT	CASSFRGNTIYF
-	-	TRBV5-4	TRBJ1-2	TGTGCCAGCAGCTACCGGGAGGCCAACGGAGGGGGAAATGGCTACACCTTC	CASSYREANGGGNGYTF